This note documents a single TCR beta chain sequence. Its specificity is not known. The sample originates from a study of T cell responses to AZD1222 COVID-19 vaccine. Clones were sequenced by immunoSEQ multiplex PCR, and TCRdb holds only the in-frame ones, with some missing. The profile shows about 93,000 clones, around 90% of them singletons. Study-wide points: Repertoires were obtained solely post-peak T cell response.

Germline V CDR1 and CDR2: PRHDT, FYEKMQ (reference sequence). This CDR3 has 13 residues. The V gene end was trimmed by 5 bases and the J gene end by 6 bases; junction bases not matched to a gene: 5. The J gene is TRBJ1-1, the V gene TRBV13, with TRBD1 matching 8 bases. This TCR was sampled from an adult in good health. The source material was peripheral blood, sampled on day 0 of AZD1222 vaccination. The CDR3 nucleotides read TGTGCCAGCAGCCCCGACAGGGGACCTGAAGCTTTCTTT. Translated: CASSPDRGPEAFF.